This section outlines one TCR beta chain sequence together with its context. The assay was immunoSEQ multiplex PCR, and TCRdb's table has in-frame clones only and misses some. The sample contains tens of thousands of clones, 70% to 90% of which appear only once. These data belong to a study of technical replicates of blood from a handful of donors. The CDR3 loop spans 15 amino acids. The V gene end was trimmed by 6 bases and the J gene end by 7 bases; junction bases not matched to a gene: 10. Germline CDR1 reads MNHEY; CDR2 reads SVGAGI. Sequencing input: PBMCs. The TCR sequence derives from a human donor in good health. Some clones in this sample may be carry-over from other donors' samples. This rearrangement joins TRBV6-5 to TRBJ2-1; 9 bases map to TRBD1. CDR3 region: CASRPLTGGWNEQFF. CDR3 DNA sequence: TGTGCCAGCAGACCCCTGACAGGGGGGTGGAATGAGCAGTTCTTC.